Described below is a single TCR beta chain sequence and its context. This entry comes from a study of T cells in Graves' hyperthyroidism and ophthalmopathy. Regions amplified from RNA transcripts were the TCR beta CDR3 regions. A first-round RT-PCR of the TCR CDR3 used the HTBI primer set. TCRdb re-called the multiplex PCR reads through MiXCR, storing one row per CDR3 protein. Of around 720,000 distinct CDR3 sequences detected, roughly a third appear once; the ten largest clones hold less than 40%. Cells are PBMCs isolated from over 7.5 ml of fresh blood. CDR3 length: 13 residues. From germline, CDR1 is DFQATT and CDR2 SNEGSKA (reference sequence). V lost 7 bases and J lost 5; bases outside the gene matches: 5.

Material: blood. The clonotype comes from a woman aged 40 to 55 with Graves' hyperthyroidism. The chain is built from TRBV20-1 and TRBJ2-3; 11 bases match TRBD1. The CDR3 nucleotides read TGCAGTGACGGACAGGGGGCGGGAGATACGCAGTATTTT. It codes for CSDGQGAGDTQYF.